Below are 12 T cell receptor beta chains sequenced from a single sample in a study of T cell responses to AZD1222 COVID-19 vaccine (dated by TCRdb to the early 2020s). Library preparation was by the immunoSEQ multiplex PCR assay. TCRdb's version of the immuneACCESS table is confined to in-frame rearrangements and falls short of the full clone set. An unresolved V gene accounts for under half of the shortfall where checked; the remainder is of unknown origin. In this sample the table shows roughly 120,000 clones, about 90% of which occur a single time. The ten largest clones add up to around a tenth of the sample. The sample's time point label, in plain terms: baseline before first vaccination. The material was peripheral blood, obtained on day 0 of AZD1222 vaccination. These receptor sequences come from an adult in good health.

The J gene is TRBJ2-3, the V gene TRBV2, with 8 bases aligning to TRBD1. V was clipped by 4 bases and J by 1 base; unmatched bases: 4. Per the germline V gene, CDR1 is SNHLY and CDR2 is FYNNEI. This CDR3 has 15 residues. CDR3 in amino acids: CASSVGQGGTDTQYF. CDR3 DNA: TGTGCCAGCAGTGTCGGACAGGGTGGCACAGATACGCAGTATTTT. The variable domain in full, with the rest retrieved from reference TRBV2 and TRBJ2-3, is EPEVTQTPSHQVTQMGQEVILRCVPISNHLYFYWYRQILGQKVEFLVSFYNNEISEKSEIFDDQFSVERPDGSNFTLKIRSTKLEDSAMYFCASSVGQGGTDTQYFGPGTRLTVL.

The rearrangement uses TRBV5-4 and TRBJ2-3, with 16 positions matching TRBD2. Germline values: CDR1 SGHNT, CDR2 YYREEE (reference sequence). The CDR3 runs to 18 residues. J gave up 2 bases and V 5 bases, and 8 bases lay outside the gene matches. CDR3 coding DNA: TGTGCCAGCAGTTCCCCGGGACTAGCGGGGGGGCCCACAGATACGCAGTATTTT. Encoded protein: CASSSPGLAGGPTDTQYF. Full variable domain (missing parts from reference TRBV5-4 and TRBJ2-3): ETGVTQSPTHLIKTRGQQVTLRCSSQSGHNTVSWYQQALGQGPQFIFQYYREEENGRGNFPPRFSGLQFPNYSSELNVNALELDDSALYLCASSSPGLAGGPTDTQYFGPGTRLTVL.

The chain links TRBV3-1 (or the pseudogene TRBV3-2) to TRBJ2-7; 7 bases agree with TRBD2. V was clipped by 3 bases and J by 7 bases; unmatched bases: 9. Germline V gives CDR1 LGHDT, CDR2 YNNKEL (reference sequence). The CDR3 has 14 residues. The CDR3 DNA reads TGTGCCAGCAGCCAGGGAGCTAGCGGTGGAGAGCAGTACTTC. Amino acid sequence: CASSQGASGGEQYF.

This clone was recorded only once. The rearrangement uses TRBV7-3 and TRBJ2-5, with D perhaps being TRBD1 or TRBD2 (5 bases each). V was cut by 2 bases and J by 4 bases, with 17 bases left in between. Germline V CDR1 and CDR2: SGHTA, FQGTGA. The CDR3 consists of 16 residues. The CDR3 nucleotides read TGTGCCAGCAGCTTAGGACGGGGAAGGGGTGGAGAGACCCAGTACTTC. Translated, it gives CASSLGRGRGGETQYF. Supplemented by reference TRBV7-3 and TRBJ2-5, the full variable domain reads GAGVSQTPSNKVTEKGKYVELRCDPISGHTALYWYRQSLGQGPEFLIYFQGTGAADDSGLPNDRFFAVRPEGSVSTLKIQRTERGDSAVYLCASSLGRGRGGETQYFGPGTRLLVL.

The chain has TRBV7-2 and TRBJ1-4; no definite D call. The V and J ends lost 1 base and 8 bases respectively, with 5 bases between them. The length of the CDR3 is 12 residues. Per germline, CDR1 SGHTA and CDR2 FQGNSA. The CDR3, as DNA: TGTGCCAGCAGCTTAGGTGGCGAAAAACTGTTTTTT. It codes for CASSLGGEKLFF.

This chain connects TRBV7-2 to TRBJ1-2; 8 bases align to TRBD1. V lost 3 bases, J lost 2 bases, and 8 bases stayed unmatched. The CDR3 contains 16 residues. Germline-derived CDR1 and CDR2 are SGHTA and FQGNSA. CDR3 sequence (DNA): TGTGCCAGCAGCTTCGTAGCTGGACAGGGAAACTATGGCTACACCTTC. It yields the protein CASSFVAGQGNYGYTF.

The V gene is TRBV5-1, the J gene TRBJ1-2; the D is unclear. CDR3 length: 16 amino acids. From germline, CDR1 is SGHRS and CDR2 YFSETQ. Trimming took off 2 bases at V and 0 bases at J, with 14 bases between the two ends. The CDR3 DNA is TGCGCCAGCAGCTTAACGTGGCCAGGATCTAACTATGGCTACACCTTC. This gives the protein CASSLTWPGSNYGYTF. Complete variable domain (other parts from reference TRBV5-1 and TRBJ1-2): KAGVTQTPRYLIKTRGQQVTLSCSPISGHRSVSWYQQTPGQGLQFLFEYFSETQRNKGNFPGRFSGRQFSNSRSEMNVSTLELGDSALYLCASSLTWPGSNYGYTFGSGTRLTVV.

The rearrangement joins TRBV21-1 to TRBJ1-2; the DNA was not compared with TRBD1, the D call given in the table. TRBV21-1 is shown as a pseudogene. CDR3 length equals 16 residues. The CDR3 coding sequence is TGTGCCAGCAACCGAAAGACAGGGAAATCTAACTATGGCTACACCTTC. Translated, it gives CASNRKTGKSNYGYTF.

The chain carries TRBV11-3 and TRBJ2-1; 7 positions match TRBD2. Looked up from germline, CDR1 is SGHNT and CDR2 is YENEEA. The V and J ends lost 0 bases and 8 bases, in that order; junction bases with no gene match: 7. The CDR3 length is 15 residues. The CDR3 sequence: CASSLEGGGIHEQFF. The DNA for the CDR3 is TGTGCCAGCAGCTTAGAGGGCGGGGGAATCCATGAGCAGTTCTTC.

This chain uses TRBV6-5 with TRBJ2-7; D perhaps matches TRBD1 (5 bases). Germline V gene lookup returns CDR1 MNHEY and CDR2 SVGAGI. The CDR3 sequence is 14 residues long. V lost 0 bases to trimming and J lost 1 base, with 7 bases between them. DNA of the CDR3: TGTGCCAGCAGTTACTCTTACAGGTCCTACGAGCAGTACTTC. This gives the protein CASSYSYRSYEQYF.

This clone was detected only a few times. The chain employs TRBV2 and TRBJ1-1, with 7 positions matching TRBD1. V was clipped by 8 bases and J by 0 bases; unmatched bases: 9. Germline CDR1 SNHLY, CDR2 FYNNEI. The CDR3 covers 15 residues. The CDR3 DNA reads TGTGCCAGCCCTGCAGGGACAGACATGAACACTGAAGCTTTCTTT. It specifies CASPAGTDMNTEAFF.

The rearrangement joins TRBV7-2 to TRBJ2-1, with D perhaps being TRBD1 or TRBD2 (5 bases each). The V end lost 11 bases, the J end lost 4 bases, and 15 bases lay between the germline ends. Per germline, CDR1 SGHTA and CDR2 FQGNSA. The CDR3 length is 13 residues. This CDR3 reads CAPAPGPYNEQFF. The CDR3 DNA reads TGTGCCCCCGCCCCGGGACCGTACAATGAGCAGTTCTTC.